Presented here are 3 T cell receptor beta chains from one specimen sequenced in a study of STAT5B mutations in CD4+ large granular lymphocyte leukemia. TCRdb keeps only in-frame clones here, not all; method: immunoSEQ multiplex PCR. The table has approximately 24,000 clones, approximately 81% seen once; the top ten hold 0.25% to 0.4%. Material: CD4+ T cells from blood buffy coats. The receptors derive from a human donor in good health.

The genes are TRBV7-9 and TRBJ2-1; 8 nucleotides agree with TRBD2. This CDR3 contains 13 residues. The V gene end was trimmed by 4 bases and the J gene end by 10 bases; junction bases not matched to a gene: 6. Germline CDR1 reads SEHNR; CDR2 reads FQNEAQ (reference sequence). DNA of the CDR3: TGTGCCAGCAGCTCGGGACTAGGAGCCGAGCAGTTCTTC. The encoded protein is CASSSGLGAEQFF.

This clone was observed a handful of times. V usage is TRBV7-9 and J usage is TRBJ1-5, with no clear D. The CDR3 covers 12 residues. Trimming cost V 1 base and J 3 bases, with 1 base left between them. The germline V gene has CDR1 SEHNR and CDR2 FQNEAQ (reference sequence). This chain's CDR3 is CASSLDNQPQHF. CDR3 coding DNA: TGTGCCAGCAGCTTAGACAATCAGCCCCAGCATTTT.

The genes are TRBV7-3 and TRBJ2-1, with D unclear. Germline V gene sequence: CDR1 SGHTA, CDR2 FQGTGA. The CDR3 extends over 13 amino acids. The V end lost 2 bases, the J end lost 1 base, and 3 bases lay between the germline ends. The CDR3 coding sequence is TGTGCCAGCAGCTTATATTCCTACAATGAGCAGTTCTTC. It encodes CASSLYSYNEQFF.